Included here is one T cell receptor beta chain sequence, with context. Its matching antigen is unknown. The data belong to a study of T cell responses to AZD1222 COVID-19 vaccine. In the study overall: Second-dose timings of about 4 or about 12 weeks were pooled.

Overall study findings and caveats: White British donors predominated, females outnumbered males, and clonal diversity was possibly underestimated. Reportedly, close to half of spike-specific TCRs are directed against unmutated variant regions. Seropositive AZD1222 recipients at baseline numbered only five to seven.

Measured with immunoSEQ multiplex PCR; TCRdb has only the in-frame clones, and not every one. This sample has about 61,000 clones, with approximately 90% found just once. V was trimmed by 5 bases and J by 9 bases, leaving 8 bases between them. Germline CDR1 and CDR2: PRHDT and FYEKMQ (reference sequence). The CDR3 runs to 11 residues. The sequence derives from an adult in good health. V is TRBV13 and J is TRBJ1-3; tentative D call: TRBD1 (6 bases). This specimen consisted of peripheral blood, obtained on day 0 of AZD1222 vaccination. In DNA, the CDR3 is TGTGCCAGCAGCGCACAGGGCACCATATATTTT. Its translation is CASSAQGTIYF.